This T cell receptor beta chain was found in a study of vaccination and CD4 T cells after COVID-19. Overall study context: Participants were given two doses of BNT162b2 or mRNA-1273 vaccine.

Sequenced with the Oncomine TCR Beta short-read assay was DNA taken from cultured CD4+ T cells. TCRdb recomputed calls from the PCR reads with MiXCR, one row per CDR3 protein. The repertoire holds approximately 16,000 distinct CDR3 sequences, with 36% as singletons. The treatment: roughly nine-day PBMC culture with coronavirus spike peptide pools or control peptides (ViraFEST assay). IL-2 at roughly 10 IU/ml and peptide pools at approximately 9.6 ug/ml were added to PBMCs cultured at about 2.2 million per well. Negative selection separated CD4+ T cells from approximately 9-day cultures. Comment on this clonotype: Its specificity is not known.

General study points: Spike mono-reactive status applied to 304 of 307 vaccine-specific clones in convalescent patients.

The sample consisted of CD4+ T cells from blood, cultured in vitro, taken before SARS-CoV-2 vaccination. This clonotype was obtained from a human donor who received a COVID-19 vaccine.

CDR3 sequence reads: CASSSPTSRGRTEAFF. In DNA, the CDR3 is TGTGCCAGCAGTTCCCCTACCAGCAGGGGGCGGACTGAAGCTTTCTTT. V and J are TRBV27 and TRBJ1-1, with 8 nucleotides matching TRBD1. This CDR3 comprises 16 residues. Germline V gene data show CDR1 as MNHEY and CDR2 as SMNVEV (reference sequence). With 4 bases clipped from V and 5 bases from J, the junction kept 12 bases outside the gene matches.